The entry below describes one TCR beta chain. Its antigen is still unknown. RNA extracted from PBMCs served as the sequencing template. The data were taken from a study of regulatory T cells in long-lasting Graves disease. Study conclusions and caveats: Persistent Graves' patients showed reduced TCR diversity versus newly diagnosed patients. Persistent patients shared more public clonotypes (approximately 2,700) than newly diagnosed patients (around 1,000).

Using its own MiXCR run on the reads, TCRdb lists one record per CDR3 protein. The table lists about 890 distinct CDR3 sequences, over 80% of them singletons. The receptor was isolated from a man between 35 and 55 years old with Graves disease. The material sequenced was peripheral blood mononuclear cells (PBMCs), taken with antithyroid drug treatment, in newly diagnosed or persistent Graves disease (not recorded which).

DNA of the CDR3: TGCAGCGTCGCCCCGGGGCTGGAGACCCAGTACTTC. This codes for CSVAPGLETQYF. V usage is TRBV29-1 and J usage is TRBJ2-5, with D perhaps TRBD1 or TRBD2 (5 bases each). This CDR3 comprises 12 residues. Germline values: CDR1 SQVTM, CDR2 ANQGSEA. V dropped 6 bases and J dropped 5 bases, with 13 bases sitting between them.